These 2 T cell receptor beta chains came from one sample sequenced in a study of blood T cell repertoires in COVID-19. Measured with immunoSEQ multiplex PCR; TCRdb has only the in-frame clones, and not every one. The sample lists about 240,000 clones, 87% occurring once. Sequenced: peripheral blood. The receptors originated from a man between 60 and 70 years old who had recovered from COVID-19.

The chain uses TRBV27 and TRBJ2-3, with D tentatively TRBD2 (5 bases). V lost 4 bases, J lost 4 bases, and 6 bases lay in between. CDR1 and CDR2 from the germline V gene are MNHEY and SMNVEV (reference sequence). This CDR3 comprises 12 residues. The CDR3 DNA reads TGTGCCAGCAGTTCCGGGGCAGATACGCAGTATTTT. Translating gives CASSSGADTQYF.

The CDR3 DNA is TGCGCCAGCAGCTCAGACTCCTACGAGCAGTACGTC. Translated, it gives CASSSDSYEQYV. V gene TRBV5-1 combines with J gene TRBJ2-7; the D is unclear. Germline values: CDR1 SGHRS, CDR2 YFSETQ. This CDR3 comprises 12 residues. The V and J ends lost 3 bases and 0 bases respectively, with 4 bases between them.